The 15 T cell receptor beta chains given below trace back to one sample, sequenced in a study of cytomegalovirus exposure and HLA in healthy donors. PCR amplification relied on 60 Vbeta primers (plus 13 Jbeta primers). Data came from immunoSEQ multiplex PCR; TCRdb stores just in-frame clones and leaves some out. The sample carries some 100,000 clones, roughly 70% recorded once. The sample comprised PBMCs. Every receptor here comes from a woman between 50 and 59 years old in good health and CMV-seropositive.

This rearrangement joins TRBV9 to TRBJ1-4; perhaps TRBD1 as D (6 bases). This CDR3 region has 15 residues. CDR1 and CDR2 from the germline V gene are SGDLS and YYNGEE. V lost 2 bases and J 0 bases, leaving 8 bases between the germline ends. CDR3 residues: CASSVGQTTNEKLFF. CDR3 coding DNA: TGTGCCAGCAGCGTCGGACAGACAACTAATGAAAAACTGTTTTTT.

This clone was seen only once. V usage is TRBV7-2 and J usage is TRBJ1-2; TRBD1 matches at 8 bases. The CDR3 consists of 17 residues. V was pared by 7 bases and J by 2 bases, with 15 bases of the junction left unmatched. CDR1 and CDR2 from the germline V gene are SGHTA and FQGNSA. The CDR3: CASILSTGTGLNYGYTF. CDR3 coding DNA: TGTGCCAGCATTCTTTCTACGGGGACAGGCCTAAACTATGGCTACACCTTC. The complete variable domain, with remaining parts taken from reference TRBV7-2 and TRBJ1-2, reads GAGVSQSPSNKVTEKGKDVELRCDPISGHTALYWYRQSLGQGLEFLIYFQGNSAPDKSGLPSDRFSAERTGGSVSTLTIQRTQQEDSAVYLCASILSTGTGLNYGYTFGSGTRLTVV.

The rearrangement joins TRBV28 to TRBJ1-2; no definite D call. Trimming stripped 3 bases from V and 3 bases from J, with 11 bases between. Germline CDR1 is MDHEN and CDR2 is SYDVKM. CDR3 length: 14 amino acids. CDR3 sequence reads: CASSFPSQDYGYTF. DNA of the CDR3: TGTGCCAGCAGTTTTCCGTCACAAGACTATGGCTACACCTTC.

The genes are TRBV27 and TRBJ1-1; D might be TRBD1 (6 bases). Germline CDR1 is MNHEY and CDR2 is SMNVEV (reference sequence). The germline V and J ends were trimmed by 2 bases and 4 bases, with 14 bases remaining between them. This CDR3 comprises 15 residues. In DNA form, the CDR3 reads TGTGCCAGCAGTTTAATAGAAACAGGGACCACTGAAGCTTTCTTT. It specifies CASSLIETGTTEAFF.

The chain links TRBV7-9 to TRBJ1-2; D might be TRBD1 (6 bases). V was shortened by 3 bases and J by 8 bases, with 7 bases between the two germline ends. The V gene's germline CDR1 is SEHNR and CDR2 FQNEAQ (reference sequence). The CDR3 has 11 amino acids. For the CDR3, the DNA is TGTGCCAGCAGCTTTGGACAGGGCTACACCTTC. Encoded protein: CASSFGQGYTF.

The chain has TRBV5-1 and TRBJ1-1; D is unclear. The length of the CDR3 is 15 residues. Looked up from germline, CDR1 is SGHRS and CDR2 is YFSETQ. The V end lost 5 bases, the J end lost 0 bases, and 14 bases lay between the germline ends. CDR3 amino acids: CASSGGSGLNTEAFF. The CDR3 nucleotides are TGCGCCAGCAGTGGAGGATCCGGGTTGAACACTGAAGCTTTCTTT. Looking up the rest from reference TRBV5-1 and TRBJ1-1 gives the full variable domain: KAGVTQTPRYLIKTRGQQVTLSCSPISGHRSVSWYQQTPGQGLQFLFEYFSETQRNKGNFPGRFSGRQFSNSRSEMNVSTLELGDSALYLCASSGGSGLNTEAFFGQGTRLTVV.

The table lists this clone with a count of one. CDR3 loop: CATSNGQMLPLHF. In DNA, the CDR3 is TGTGCCACCTCCAACGGACAAATGTTACCCCTCCACTTT. The chain joins TRBV15 to TRBJ1-6, with TRBD1 as a possible D gene (5 bases). V was cut by 8 bases and J by 12 bases, with 17 bases left in between. The V gene's germline CDR1 is LNHNV and CDR2 YYDKDF (reference sequence). The length of the CDR3 is 13 residues. The whole variable domain, remainder taken from reference TRBV15 and TRBJ1-6, is DAMVIQNPRYQVTQFGKPVTLSCSQTLNHNVMYWYQQKSSQAPKLLFHYYDKDFNNEADTPDNFQSRRPNTSFCFLDIRSPGLGDTAMYLCATSNGQMLPLHFGNGTRLTVT.

This chain joins TRBV4-3 and TRBJ2-5; 8 positions match TRBD1. The V gene's germline CDR1 is LGHNA and CDR2 YSLEER. With V trimmed by 5 bases and J by 5 bases, 13 bases remained unmatched. The CDR3 has 16 amino acids. CDR3 sequence: CASSLARTGSMETQYF. The CDR3 nucleotides are TGCGCCAGCAGCTTAGCCAGGACAGGGTCGATGGAGACCCAGTACTTC.

This sequence joins TRBV28 and TRBJ2-3; the D gene is possibly TRBD1 (6 bases). The CDR3 has 15 residues. V lost 6 bases to trimming and J lost 2 bases, with 15 bases between them. CDR1 and CDR2 (germline): MDHEN, SYDVKM. The CDR3, as DNA: TGTGCCAGCAGAAAAGGGGCAGGGGCCACAGATACGCAGTATTTT. Translated: CASRKGAGATDTQYF.

V usage is TRBV4-3 and J usage is TRBJ1-2; D call uncertain. This CDR3 comprises 15 residues. V dropped 0 bases and J dropped 5 bases, with 13 bases sitting between them. Per the germline V gene, CDR1 is LGHNA and CDR2 is YSLEER. Here the CDR3 DNA reads TGCGCCAGCAGCCAAGATGCACAGCTCGCATATGGCTACACCTTC. Translating it yields CASSQDAQLAYGYTF.

This chain uses TRBV28 with TRBJ2-5; 10 bases align to TRBD1. The CDR3 runs to 15 residues. With V trimmed by 8 bases and J by 4 bases, 10 bases remained unmatched. Germline values: CDR1 MDHEN, CDR2 SYDVKM. CDR3 sequence reads: CASVRDRGLGETQYF. The DNA for the CDR3 is TGTGCCAGCGTCCGGGACAGGGGTTTGGGAGAGACCCAGTACTTC.

J is TRBJ1-2 and V is TRBV19; D is possibly TRBD1 (5 bases). The CDR3 has 15 residues. Between the trimmed V and J ends, which lost 6 bases and 8 bases, there was a span of 22 bases. The germline CDR1 and CDR2 sequences are LNHDA and SQIVND (reference sequence). CDR3 in DNA: TGTGCCAGTAGGCCCCCTGGCCAGGGATTGACCGGCTACACCTTC. Residues: CASRPPGQGLTGYTF. The variable domain in full, with the rest retrieved from reference TRBV19 and TRBJ1-2, is DGGITQSPKYLFRKEGQNVTLSCEQNLNHDAMYWYRQDPGQGLRLIYYSQIVNDFQKGDIAEGYSVSREKKESFPLTVTSAQKNPTAFYLCASRPPGQGLTGYTFGSGTRLTVV.

The gene calls are TRBV7-2 and TRBJ1-1; D remains unclear. The CDR3 consists of 15 residues. Between the trimmed V and J ends, which lost 0 bases and 0 bases, there was a span of 8 bases. CDR1 and CDR2 (germline): SGHTA, FQGNSA. The CDR3 loop reads CASSLAAQMNTEAFF. CDR3 nucleotide sequence: TGTGCCAGCAGCTTAGCGGCCCAAATGAACACTGAAGCTTTCTTT.

This clone was counted many times. V usage is TRBV19 and J usage is TRBJ2-3; 13 bases line up with TRBD2. The CDR3 length is 14 residues. V lost 10 bases to trimming and J lost 5 bases; unmatched junction nucleotides: 6. The germline V gene encodes CDR1 LNHDA and CDR2 SQIVND (reference sequence). The CDR3 nucleotides read TGTGCCACGCGGACTAGCGGGAGTCAAGATACGCAGTATTTT. Amino acid sequence: CATRTSGSQDTQYF. Full variable domain (remainder filled in from reference TRBV19 and TRBJ2-3): DGGITQSPKYLFRKEGQNVTLSCEQNLNHDAMYWYRQDPGQGLRLIYYSQIVNDFQKGDIAEGYSVSREKKESFPLTVTSAQKNPTAFYLCATRTSGSQDTQYFGPGTRLTVL.

V and J are TRBV19 and TRBJ2-6; TRBD1 matches 9 bases. V was pared by 5 bases and J by 2 bases, with 7 bases of the junction left unmatched. Germline V gene data show CDR1 as LNHDA and CDR2 as SQIVND (reference sequence). This CDR3 is built from 17 residues. This CDR3 reads CASSHGTGLAGANVLTF. The CDR3 coding sequence is TGTGCCAGTAGTCACGGGACAGGGTTGGCTGGGGCCAACGTCCTGACTTTC.